The entry below gives a single T cell receptor (beta chain) sequence along with its context. A much more abundant neighbour one base away suggests this may be a read error. V lost 8 bases to trimming and J lost 11 bases; unmatched junction nucleotides: 10. The CDR3 spans 13 residues. CDR1 is MNHNY and CDR2 is SVGAGI in the germline V gene (reference sequence). Alongside a J-beta primer mix, a sample-barcoded 5' primer served in a second PCR lasting about 7 to 11 cycles. MiXCR, run by TCRdb on the 5' RACE reads, gives a single entry per CDR3 protein. The repertoire has roughly 700,000 distinct CDR3 sequences, about a third of them found once; the top ten carry roughly 14%. The data originate from a study of blood T cells in healthy people across ages. Isolation per sample recovered at least 7 million PBMCs.

The chain is built from TRBV6-6 and TRBJ2-5; TRBD2 matches at 11 bases. Sequencing was carried out using blood. The sequence derives from a woman older than 75 in good health. CDR3 nucleotide sequence: TGTGCCAGCGAACTAGCGGGGGTCAATGAGCAGTACTTC. Its protein product is CASELAGVNEQYF.